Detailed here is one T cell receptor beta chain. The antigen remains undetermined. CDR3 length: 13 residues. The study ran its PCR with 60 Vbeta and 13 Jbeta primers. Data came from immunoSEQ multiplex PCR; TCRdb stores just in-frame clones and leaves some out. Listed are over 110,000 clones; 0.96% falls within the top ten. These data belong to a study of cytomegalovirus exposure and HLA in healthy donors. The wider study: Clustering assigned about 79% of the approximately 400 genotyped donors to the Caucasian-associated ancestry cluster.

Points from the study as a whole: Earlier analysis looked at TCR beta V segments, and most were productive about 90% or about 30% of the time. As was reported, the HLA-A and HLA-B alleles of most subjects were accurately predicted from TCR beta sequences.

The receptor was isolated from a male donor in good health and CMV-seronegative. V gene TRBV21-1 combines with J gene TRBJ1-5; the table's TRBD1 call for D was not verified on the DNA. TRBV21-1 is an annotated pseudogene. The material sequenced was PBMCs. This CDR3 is CASSRTGNQPQHF. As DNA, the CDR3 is TGTGCCAGCAGCAGAACAGGGAATCAGCCCCAGCATTTT.